Below, 8 T cell receptor beta chains from the same sample are listed, as sequenced in a study of identical twins. TCRdb re-analysed the 5' RACE reads in MiXCR, keeping a single row per CDR3 protein. This sample has a few hundred thousand distinct CDR3 sequences, with roughly 9.9% found just once. This sample was also put to use in a study of yellow fever vaccine responses in identical twins.

Sequenced input: PBMCs. The receptors come from a woman aged 18-29 years in good health.

This clonotype was seen many times. V gene TRBV5-1 combines with J gene TRBJ2-1, with 9 nucleotides matching TRBD2. This CDR3 contains 14 residues. Per germline, CDR1 SGHRS and CDR2 YFSETQ. V lost 1 base, J lost 9 bases, and 5 bases stayed unmatched. The CDR3 loop is CASSLLLAGLEQFF. The CDR3 DNA follows: TGCGCCAGCAGCTTGTTGCTAGCGGGACTTGAGCAGTTCTTC.

This clonotype was found a few times. J is TRBJ2-6 and V is TRBV28, with a tentative D call TRBD1 (5 bases). The germline V and J ends were trimmed by 5 bases and 0 bases, with 11 bases remaining between them. The CDR3 consists of 16 residues. CDR1 and CDR2 (germline): MDHEN, SYDVKM. The CDR3 DNA follows: TGTGCCAGCAGTCGGACAAGCCGCTCTGGGGCCAACGTCCTGACTTTC. It yields the protein CASSRTSRSGANVLTF.

The rearrangement joins TRBV20-1 to TRBJ2-3; TRBD2 matches 9 bases. CDR1 is DFQATT, CDR2 SNEGSKA, per germline (reference sequence). The CDR3 loop spans 14 amino acids. The ends lost 4 bases at V and 0 bases at J; junction bases unmatched: 2. CDR3 DNA sequence: TGCAGTGCTAAGCGGGAGGCCAGCACAGATACGCAGTATTTT. Its protein product is CSAKREASTDTQYF.

This clonotype was counted at least ten times. The V gene is TRBV14, the J gene TRBJ2-1; 8 bases line up with TRBD2. This CDR3 is 19 amino acids long. The V gene's germline CDR1 is SGHDN and CDR2 FVKESK. The V segment lost 0 bases and the J segment 8 bases; nucleotides outside the gene matches: 18. CDR3 nucleotides: TGTGCCAGCAGCCAAGAGTTGAGCTTGGGACTAGGGGCCTGGGATGAGCAGTTCTTC. It yields the protein CASSQELSLGLGAWDEQFF.

This chain links TRBV2 with TRBJ2-1; D tentatively reads TRBD1 or TRBD2 (6 bases each). CDR1 and CDR2 (germline): SNHLY, FYNNEI. Trimming shortened V by 4 bases and J by 5 bases, and 9 bases separated the two germline ends. The CDR3 sequence is 13 residues long. CDR3 sequence (DNA): TGTGCCAGCAGTGTAGGGGGGCACAATGAGCAGTTCTTC. Its protein is CASSVGGHNEQFF.

This clonotype has a count of ten or more. The rearrangement uses TRBV3-1 and TRBJ2-7; 9 bases are shared with TRBD1. With 0 bases clipped from V and 2 bases from J, the junction kept 2 bases outside the gene matches. There are 15 residues in the CDR3. Looked up from germline, CDR1 is LGHDT and CDR2 is YNNKEL (reference sequence). Here the CDR3 reads CASSQEGQGTYEQYF. The CDR3 bases are TGTGCCAGCAGCCAAGAGGGACAGGGCACCTACGAGCAGTACTTC.

The CDR3 coding sequence is TGCGCCAGCAGCCGCATCGGGGACCCTAACCCCTACGAGCAGTACTTC. It yields the protein CASSRIGDPNPYEQYF. V is TRBV5-1 and J is TRBJ2-7; D is perhaps TRBD1 or TRBD2 (5 bases each). Trimming cost V 4 bases and J 2 bases, with 19 bases left between them. Germline CDR1 reads SGHRS; CDR2 reads YFSETQ. The length of the CDR3 is 16 residues.

This clonotype has a handful of counts. This chain links TRBV6-1 with TRBJ2-6; D is undetermined. V was cut by 2 bases and J by 0 bases, with 17 bases left in between. From germline, CDR1 is MNHNS and CDR2 SASEGT. This CDR3 contains 19 residues. CDR3: CASSEREVWGYSGANVLTF. The CDR3 DNA reads TGTGCCAGCAGTGAAAGAGAGGTTTGGGGATACTCTGGGGCCAACGTCCTGACTTTC.